This T cell receptor beta chain was obtained from a study of blood T cell repertoires in COVID-19. As for the study in general: Some COVID-19 samples were acute and others convalescent; all came from the United States, Italy and Spain. T cells, B-cell-depleted T cells, or PBMCs provided the cDNA or gDNA that served as material.

Original analysis: Reference gene primers were amplified, and this amplification served to estimate nucleated cell counts. The protocol was immunoSEQ multiplex PCR, while the TCRdb copy is restricted to in-frame clones and leaves out a portion. V and J calls and clone size follow that table, whereas D and trimming were derived from the DNA. The data show about 71,000 clones, about 86% seen once. The TCR sequence derives from a man aged 70-80 years with acute or convalescent COVID-19. Sequencing was done on a sample of peripheral blood.

CDR3 in amino acids: CASSLQGDFAYEQYF. CDR3 sequence (DNA): TGTGCCAGCAGTTTACAGGGGGACTTCGCCTACGAGCAGTACTTC. The genes are TRBV6-5 and TRBJ2-7; 8 bases are a match to TRBD1. V dropped 4 bases and J dropped 2; count of bases not matched to a gene: 7. The CDR3 runs 15 residues. The germline CDR1 and CDR2 sequences are MNHEY and SVGAGI.